The 18 T cell receptor beta chains below were found in one sample sequenced in a study of T cells in Graves' hyperthyroidism and ophthalmopathy. Amplification yielded TCR beta CDR3 regions, with RNA transcripts as the source. Carried out on the TCR CDR3, a first-round RT-PCR used the HTBI primer set. TCRdb reprocessed the multiplex PCR reads with MiXCR, giving one entry per CDR3 protein. The sample contains about 420,000 distinct CDR3 sequences, around a sixth of which appear only once. Source material: blood. The receptor source for this set is a woman younger than 35 with Graves' hyperthyroidism.

The CDR3 DNA reads as TGTGCCAGCAGCCTTGGACGGAAGAGCTCCTACAATGAGCAGTTCTTC. It yields the protein CASSLGRKSSYNEQFF. J is TRBJ2-1 and V is TRBV4-2; D not certain. This CDR3 is built from 16 residues. In germline, CDR1 is LGHNA, CDR2 YNFKEQ. V shed 4 bases and J shed 0 bases, with 13 bases lying between them.

This clonotype was counted between two and nine times. The V and J genes are TRBV14 and TRBJ1-1; 7 nucleotides align to TRBD1. The germline V gene has CDR1 SGHDN and CDR2 FVKESK. CDR3 length: 16 amino acids. J lost 0 bases, V lost 4 bases, and 8 bases had no gene match. As DNA, the CDR3 is TGTGCCAGCAGCCCCCGACAGGGCCGAATGAACACTGAAGCTTTCTTT. Protein product: CASSPRQGRMNTEAFF.

The rearrangement links TRBV4-3 to TRBJ1-2, with TRBD1 matching 7 bases. Trimming at V came to 1 base and at J to 0 bases, leaving 2 bases not matched to a gene. This CDR3 spans 15 amino acids. CDR1 is LGHNA and CDR2 is YSLEER in the germline V gene. The CDR3 loop reads CASSQVGTANYGYTF. CDR3 bases: TGCGCCAGCAGCCAAGTGGGGACAGCTAACTATGGCTACACCTTC.

A word on this clonotype: This could be a read error, since a much larger clone is one nucleotide away. The gene calls are TRBV20-1 and TRBJ2-7; D is unresolved. Germline V lookup: CDR1 DFQATT, CDR2 SNEGSKA (reference sequence). The CDR3 is 11 amino acids. CDR3 coding DNA: TGCAGTGGGGCAGTTTCCTACGAGCGGTACTTC. Translation: CSGAVSYERYF.

This clonotype was detected ten times or more. The V and J genes are TRBV3-1 and TRBJ2-3; 14 nucleotides agree with TRBD2. Germline CDR1 LGHDT, CDR2 YNNKEL (reference sequence). CDR3 size: 17 residues. Unmatched junction bases numbered 8, after V lost 3 bases and J lost 6 bases. CDR3: CASSHLTSGGASDTQYF. The CDR3 nucleotides are TGTGCCAGCAGCCACCTGACTAGCGGGGGGGCCTCCGATACGCAGTATTTT.

This clonotype was observed a single time. This CDR3 reads CAWSVRGYGYTF. CDR3 DNA: TGTGCCTGGAGTGTACGAGGGTATGGCTACACCTTC. The rearrangement uses TRBV30 and TRBJ1-2; no clear D. Germline V CDR1 and CDR2: GTSNPN, SVGIG (reference sequence). The ends were cut back, 0 bases at V and 5 bases at J, with 7 bases in the middle. The CDR3 covers 12 residues.

This clonotype has at least ten counts. The chain uses TRBV4-1 and TRBJ1-1; the D is unclear. Looked up from germline, CDR1 is MGHRA and CDR2 is YSYEKL. With 7 bases removed from V and 0 bases from J, the gap between germline ends came to 9 bases. The CDR3 is made up of 13 amino acids. CDR3 DNA sequence: TGCGCCAGCACCCTCTGGATGAACACTGAAGCTTTCTTT. Translating it yields CASTLWMNTEAFF.

This clonotype appeared a single time. As DNA, the CDR3 is TGCAGCGTTGTAAAGAGGACTAGCCTGGACTACGAGCAGTACTTC. Protein: CSVVKRTSLDYEQYF. The chain couples TRBV29-1 to TRBJ2-7; 8 bases match TRBD2. V shed 4 bases, J shed 3 bases, and the junction held 11 bases outside the gene matches. Germline lookup yields CDR1 SQVTM and CDR2 ANQGSEA. The CDR3 spans 15 residues.

This clonotype was counted many times. The chain employs TRBV3-1 and TRBJ2-1, with D possibly being TRBD1 (5 bases). Germline CDR1 reads LGHDT; CDR2 reads YNNKEL (reference sequence). Deletions cut 0 bases from V and 7 bases from J, with 13 bases between. CDR3 length equals 15 residues. CDR3 bases: TGTGCCAGCAGCCAAGATCACAGGCTCTGGAATGAGCAGTTCTTC. Amino acids: CASSQDHRLWNEQFF.

Many counts were recorded for this clonotype. The chain links TRBV18 to TRBJ1-1; D not certain. Between the trimmed V and J ends, which lost 0 bases and 4 bases, there was a span of 9 bases. From germline, CDR1 is KGHSH and CDR2 LQKENI. This CDR3 region has 14 residues. The CDR3 DNA is TGTGCCAGCTCACCACCGAACGGCGTCACTGAAGCTTTCTTT. Its protein is CASSPPNGVTEAFF. Based on the CDR3 plus reference TRBV18 and TRBJ1-1, the full variable domain is NAGVMQNPRHLVRRRGQEARLRCSPMKGHSHVYWYRQLPEEGLKFMVYLQKENIIDESGMPKERFSAEFPKEGPSILRIQQVVRGDSAAYFCASSPPNGVTEAFFGQGTRLTVV.

The chain is built from TRBV19 and TRBJ1-5; D remains ambiguous. CDR3 size: 13 residues. Trimming took 1 base from V and 3 from J, leaving 4 bases between them. Germline V gene data show CDR1 as LNHDA and CDR2 as SQIVND (reference sequence). The chain's CDR3 is CASSIAYNQPQHF. Here the CDR3 DNA reads TGTGCCAGTAGTATAGCCTACAATCAGCCCCAGCATTTT.

This clonotype was counted a few times. The rearrangement links TRBV7-6 to TRBJ1-4; D may be TRBD1 (5 bases). The CDR3 loop spans 14 amino acids. Trimming left V 1 base short and J 7 bases short, with 10 bases between. Germline values: CDR1 SGHVS, CDR2 FNYEAQ. The CDR3 bases are TGTGCCAGCAGCTTAGACGGGGGGAGTGAAAAACTGTTTTTT. Amino acid sequence: CASSLDGGSEKLFF. Complete variable domain (other parts from reference TRBV7-6 and TRBJ1-4): GAGVSQSPRYKVTKRGQDVALRCDPISGHVSLYWYRQALGQGPEFLTYFNYEAQQDKSGLPNDRFSAERPEGSISTLTIQRTEQRDSAMYRCASSLDGGSEKLFFGSGTQLSVL.

The chain links TRBV29-1 to TRBJ2-2; 7 nucleotides line up with TRBD2. CDR3 length: 15 residues. The germline V gene encodes CDR1 SQVTM and CDR2 ANQGSEA. The V segment lost 7 bases and the J segment 0 bases; nucleotides outside the gene matches: 8. The CDR3 DNA follows: TGCAGCGCCAGCCCCGGGACTACGAACACCGGGGAGCTGTTTTTT. Translated: CSASPGTTNTGELFF.

A few counts support this clonotype. The chain links TRBV7-9 to TRBJ2-1; D assignment may be TRBD1 or TRBD2 (5 bases each). There are 16 residues in the CDR3. Trimming removed 1 base from V and 4 bases from J, with 14 bases in between. Germline lookup yields CDR1 SEHNR and CDR2 FQNEAQ (reference sequence). The CDR3 reads CASSLVGMGEYNEQFF. The CDR3 nucleotides are TGTGCCAGCAGCTTAGTTGGCATGGGGGAGTACAATGAGCAGTTCTTC. Full variable domain (remainder filled in from reference TRBV7-9 and TRBJ2-1): DTGVSQNPRHKITKRGQNVTFRCDPISEHNRLYWYRQTLGQGPEFLTYFQNEAQLEKSRLLSDRFSAERPKGSFSTLEIQRTEQGDSAMYLCASSLVGMGEYNEQFFGPGTRLTVL.

This clonotype was found many times. V gene TRBV5-1 combines with J gene TRBJ2-6; TRBD1 might be the D (6 bases). This CDR3 comprises 17 residues. Per germline, CDR1 SGHRS and CDR2 YFSETQ. V lost 4 bases, J lost 2 bases, and 16 bases lay in between. This CDR3 is CASSTGFGLPGANVLTF. The CDR3 DNA follows: TGCGCCAGCAGCACAGGGTTTGGGCTTCCTGGGGCCAACGTCCTGACTTTC.

This clonotype was seen a handful of times. The rearrangement uses TRBV7-3 and TRBJ1-5, with 9 bases matching TRBD1. Germline V gene lookup returns CDR1 SGHTA and CDR2 FQGTGA. This CDR3 region has 13 residues. J was trimmed by 8 bases and V by 5 bases; bases with no gene match: 4. The CDR3 protein is CASSRDRGEPQHF. The CDR3 DNA reads as TGTGCCAGCAGCCGAGACAGGGGGGAGCCCCAGCATTTT.

This clonotype came up many times. This chain connects TRBV2 to TRBJ2-3; maybe TRBD2 (7 bases). V lost 0 bases and J lost 4, with 8 bases in between. CDR3 length equals 14 residues. Germline loops: CDR1 SNHLY, CDR2 FYNNEI. The CDR3 DNA sequence: TGTGCCAGCAGTGAAGCGCGGGGGCCAGATACGCAGTATTTT. Translating gives CASSEARGPDTQYF.

This clonotype appeared a few times. The gene calls are TRBV4-3 and TRBJ2-3, with 8 bases identical to TRBD2. V shed 0 bases and J 1 base; nucleotides not matched to a gene: 6. Looked up from germline, CDR1 is LGHNA and CDR2 is YSLEER. The CDR3 spans 17 residues. The CDR3 protein is CASSQDLAGRGTDTQYF. As DNA, the CDR3 is TGCGCCAGCAGCCAAGATCTAGCGGGTCGGGGCACAGATACGCAGTATTTT.